This T cell receptor (beta chain) was sequenced during a study of control samples from healthy donors and cancer patients. V dropped 0 bases and J dropped 0 bases, with 8 bases sitting between them. Germline V CDR1 and CDR2: GTSNPN, SVGIG (reference sequence). The CDR3 sequence is 14 residues long. Sequencing used immunoSEQ multiplex PCR; TCRdb keeps in-frame clones, though not all of them. This table has about 150,000 clones, around nine tenths appearing once. This sequence was found in a man aged 18 to 29 in good health. What was sequenced was blood. V usage is TRBV30 and J usage is TRBJ1-1; D gene uncertain. CDR3 protein: CAWSVSWMNTEAFF. The CDR3 coding sequence is TGTGCCTGGAGTGTGTCCTGGATGAACACTGAAGCTTTCTTT.